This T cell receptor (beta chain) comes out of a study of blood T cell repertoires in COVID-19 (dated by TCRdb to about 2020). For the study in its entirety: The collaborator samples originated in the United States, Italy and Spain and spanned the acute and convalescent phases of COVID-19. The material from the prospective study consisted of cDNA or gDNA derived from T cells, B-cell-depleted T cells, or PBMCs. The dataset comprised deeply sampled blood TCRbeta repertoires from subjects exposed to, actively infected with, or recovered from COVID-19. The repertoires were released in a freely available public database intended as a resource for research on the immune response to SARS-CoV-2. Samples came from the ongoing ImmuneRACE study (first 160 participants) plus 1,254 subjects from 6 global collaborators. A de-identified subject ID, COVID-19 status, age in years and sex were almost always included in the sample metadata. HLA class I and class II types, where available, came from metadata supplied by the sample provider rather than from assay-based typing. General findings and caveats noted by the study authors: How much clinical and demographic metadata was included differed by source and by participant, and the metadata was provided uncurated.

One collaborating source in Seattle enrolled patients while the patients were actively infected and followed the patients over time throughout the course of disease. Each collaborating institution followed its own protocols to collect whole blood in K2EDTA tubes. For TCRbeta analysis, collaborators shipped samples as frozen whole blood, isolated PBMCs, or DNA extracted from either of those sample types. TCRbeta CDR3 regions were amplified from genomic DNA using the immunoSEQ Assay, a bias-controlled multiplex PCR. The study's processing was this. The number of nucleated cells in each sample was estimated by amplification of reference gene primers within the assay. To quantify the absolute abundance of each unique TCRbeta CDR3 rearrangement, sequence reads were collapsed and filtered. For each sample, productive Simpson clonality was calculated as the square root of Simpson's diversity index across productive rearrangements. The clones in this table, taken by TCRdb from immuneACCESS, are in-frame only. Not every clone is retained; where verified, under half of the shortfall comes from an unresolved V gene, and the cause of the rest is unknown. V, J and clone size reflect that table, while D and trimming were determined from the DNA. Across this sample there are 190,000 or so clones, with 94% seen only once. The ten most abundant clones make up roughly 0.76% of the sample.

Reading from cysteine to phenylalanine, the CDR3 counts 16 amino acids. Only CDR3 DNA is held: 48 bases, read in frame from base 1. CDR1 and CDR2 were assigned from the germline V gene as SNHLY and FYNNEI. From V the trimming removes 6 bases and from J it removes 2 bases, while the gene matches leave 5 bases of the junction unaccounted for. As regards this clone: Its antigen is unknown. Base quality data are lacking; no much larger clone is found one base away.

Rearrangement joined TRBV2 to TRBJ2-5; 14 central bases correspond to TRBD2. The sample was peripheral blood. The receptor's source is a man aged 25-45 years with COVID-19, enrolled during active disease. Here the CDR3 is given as CASRTGLAGEQETQYF. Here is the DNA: TGTGCCAGCAGAACGGGACTAGCGGGGGAGCAAGAGACCCAGTACTTC.